This T cell receptor beta chain was identified in a study of CD8+ T cells in alopecia areata. Study details: Grafted skin came from C3H/HeJ donors with spontaneous alopecia (about 6-12 months old) and was placed on approximately 6-10-week-old female C3H/HeJ mice.

Concerning this clone itself: Its antigen remains unknown. The gene names given are mouse names. The read ends 4 residues shy of where the CDR3 ends; the end is completed using the germline J gene.

Study results and limitations: Greater clonality was observed in lesional scalp samples, especially alopecia totalis/universalis, versus normal scalp. Sequencing of scalp samples also captures resident alphabeta T cells of normal skin. Possibly because of HLA-related factors, TCR sharing was less clear across patients than in mice.

Germline CDR1 NSQYPW, CDR2 LRSPGD (reference sequence). There are 15 residues in the CDR3. Trimming at V came to 4 bases and at J to 1 base, leaving 5 bases not matched to a gene. Extracted from the samples, RNA was reverse transcribed into cDNA to serve as the sequencing template. Sequencing was performed with immunoSEQ multiplex PCR; in TCRdb, only in-frame clones are kept and a portion is missing. The sample presents 90,000 to 130,000 clones, none singletons. The V gene is TRBV1, the J gene TRBJ1-1, with 8 bases that match TRBD1. This clonotype originated in a C3H/HeJ mouse with alopecia areata. Strain MHC haplotype: H2-k. The source material was lesional skin. The CDR3: CTCSVRGRGNTEVFF. The sequenced CDR3 bases are TGCACCTGCAGTGTCAGGGGGCGCGGGAACACA.